Presented here are 25 T cell receptor beta chains from one specimen sequenced in a study of graft-versus-host responses after intestinal transplantation. Data came from immunoSEQ multiplex PCR; TCRdb stores just in-frame clones and leaves some out. The table records fewer than 95,000 clones, 90% to 95% of them present only once. Antigens for these TCRs are unknown. Sequenced material: unstimulated CD8+ T cells sorted from spleen or lymph node cells, taken before intestinal transplant. All receptors come from a human donor who received an intestinal transplant.

The chain joins TRBV6-6 to TRBJ2-1; 8 bases line up with TRBD2. J gave up 4 bases and V 0 bases, and 5 bases lay outside the gene matches. Germline loops: CDR1 MNHNY, CDR2 SVGAGI (reference sequence). This CDR3 spans 16 amino acids. CDR3 coding DNA: TGTGCCAGCAGTTACTCGGGGACTAGAGAGTACAATGAGCAGTTCTTC. Its translation: CASSYSGTREYNEQFF.

V usage is TRBV7-9 and J usage is TRBJ2-7; D gene ambiguous. Germline CDR1 SEHNR, CDR2 FQNEAQ (reference sequence). Trimming cost V 4 bases and J 2 bases, with 15 bases left between them. There are 15 residues in the CDR3. CDR3 amino acids: CASSSLDTNPYEQYF. The DNA for the CDR3 is TGTGCCAGCAGCTCTTTAGACACAAACCCCTACGAGCAGTACTTC.

This clone was picked up one time. The chain joins TRBV5-8 to TRBJ1-5, with TRBD1 identical over 7 bases. CDR1 and CDR2 from the germline V gene are SGHTS and YDEGEE. The V and J ends lost 0 bases and 3 bases, in that order; junction bases with no gene match: 12. The CDR3 is 18 amino acids. The CDR3 nucleotides are TGTGCCAGCAGCTTGGCCGGTCAGGGGGAATCTTACAATCAGCCCCAGCATTTT. Translated, it gives CASSLAGQGESYNQPQHF. Full variable domain (remainder filled in from reference TRBV5-8 and TRBJ1-5): EAGVTQSPTHLIKTRGQQATLRCSPISGHTSVYWYQQALGLGLQFLLWYDEGEERNRGNFPPRFSGRQFPNYSSELNVNALELEDSALYLCASSLAGQGESYNQPQHFGDGTRLSIL.

The rearrangement joins TRBV9 to TRBJ2-3; 8 positions match TRBD2. CDR3 length: 16 amino acids. J gave up 6 bases and V 0 bases, and 9 bases lay outside the gene matches. The germline V gene has CDR1 SGDLS and CDR2 YYNGEE. CDR3 residues: CASSVVGTSFTDTQYF. Written as DNA, the CDR3 is TGTGCCAGCAGCGTAGTTGGGACTAGTTTTACGGATACGCAGTATTTT.

J is TRBJ1-2 and V is TRBV9; D perhaps matches TRBD1 (5 bases). The CDR3 has 13 amino acids. V lost 0 bases to trimming and J lost 4 bases, with 7 bases between them. CDR1 SGDLS and CDR2 YYNGEE come from the germline V gene. The CDR3, as DNA: TGTGCCAGCAGCGTAGGACAGCGCTATGGCTACACCTTC. Its protein is CASSVGQRYGYTF.

The CDR3 bases are TGTGCCACCAGGGACAGGGGCTACGAGCAGTACTTC. Amino acid sequence: CATRDRGYEQYF. The chain carries TRBV6-6 and TRBJ2-7, with 10 bases matching TRBD1. Germline CDR1 is MNHNY and CDR2 is SVGAGI (reference sequence). V lost 10 bases, J lost 3 bases, and 3 bases stayed unmatched. This CDR3 spans 12 amino acids.

The CDR3 nucleotides are TGCACCAGCAGCCAAGACGATTTCCGTACCAACAGGGACACTGAAGCTTTCTTT. Its translation is CTSSQDDFRTNRDTEAFF. The chain links TRBV1 to TRBJ1-1; the table's D gene call, TRBD1, was not cross checked with the DNA. TRBV1 is a pseudogene. This CDR3 has 18 amino acids.

The rearrangement links TRBV25-1 to TRBJ1-1; D is undetermined. V lost 6 bases and J 3 bases, leaving 14 bases between the germline ends. CDR3 length equals 14 residues. Germline lookup yields CDR1 MGHDK and CDR2 SYGVNS. The CDR3 here is CASRLTGEYTEAFF. The CDR3 nucleotides are TGTGCCAGCAGACTCACCGGGGAATACACTGAAGCTTTCTTT.

This sequence joins TRBV7-8 and TRBJ1-6; possibly TRBD1 for D (5 bases). Germline V CDR1 and CDR2: SGHVS, FQNEAQ. Trimming took 5 bases from V and 4 from J, leaving 21 bases between them. This CDR3 region has 18 residues. The DNA for the CDR3 is TGTGCCAGCAGCGCGGACATACTAAAAAACCCATATAATTCACCCCTCCACTTT. This sequence encodes CASSADILKNPYNSPLHF.

V and J are TRBV7-9 and TRBJ2-7; 7 bases map to TRBD2. From germline, CDR1 is SEHNR and CDR2 FQNEAQ (reference sequence). The CDR3 extends over 14 amino acids. With 3 bases clipped from V and 5 bases from J, the junction kept 7 bases outside the gene matches. CDR3 bases: TGTGCCAGCAGCTTCGGCGGGGGTGAGGACGAGCAGTACTTC. Its translation is CASSFGGGEDEQYF.

CDR3 sequence reads: CSVEVASGGTYNEQFF. The DNA of the CDR3 is TGCAGCGTTGAAGTCGCTAGCGGGGGGACTTACAATGAGCAGTTCTTC. The chain combines TRBV29-1 with TRBJ2-1; 11 positions agree with TRBD2. CDR3 length equals 16 residues. The junction had 6 bases not matched to a gene; V was cut back by 1 base and J by 4 bases. Looked up from germline, CDR1 is SQVTM and CDR2 is ANQGSEA.

Of note for this clone: In the same sample, other DNA sequences code for this CDR3. This chain uses TRBV27 with TRBJ2-1, with 12 bases identical to TRBD2. The CDR3 is 14 residues long. Germline CDR1 is MNHEY and CDR2 is SMNVEV (reference sequence). V lost 4 bases and J lost 6; bases outside the gene matches: 1. CDR3 loop: CASSSGLAGNEQFF. The CDR3 DNA reads as TGTGCCAGCAGTTCGGGACTAGCGGGCAATGAGCAGTTCTTC.

V is TRBV2 and J is TRBJ2-7; the match to TRBD2 covers 11 bases. Germline CDR1 and CDR2: SNHLY and FYNNEI. With V trimmed by 8 bases and J by 3 bases, 12 bases remained unmatched. The length of the CDR3 is 16 residues. The CDR3 spells CASGTSGGAVVYEQYF. CDR3 nucleotide sequence: TGTGCCAGCGGGACTAGCGGAGGGGCCGTTGTCTACGAGCAGTACTTC.

V and J are TRBV7-8 and TRBJ2-1; 8 bases are shared with TRBD2. Germline V gene sequence: CDR1 SGHVS, CDR2 FQNEAQ. V was pared by 1 base and J by 6 bases, with 8 bases of the junction left unmatched. The CDR3 has 16 residues. CDR3 sequence: CASSLVRAGVLNEQFF. The CDR3 DNA reads TGTGCCAGCAGCTTAGTCCGAGCGGGAGTGCTCAATGAGCAGTTCTTC.

The chain uses TRBV11-2 and TRBJ2-1; 8 bases are shared with TRBD2. Germline loops: CDR1 SGHAT, CDR2 FQNNGV. Trimming removed 2 bases from V and 4 bases from J; junction bases left unmatched: 7. CDR3 length: 16 amino acids. The DNA for the CDR3 is TGTGCCAGCAGCTTACAAGGTAGCGGGGCATACAATGAGCAGTTCTTC. Its translation: CASSLQGSGAYNEQFF.

This clone appeared once. This rearrangement joins TRBV11-3 to TRBJ1-2, with 7 bases fitting TRBD1. Germline V CDR1 and CDR2: SGHNT, YENEEA. The V and J ends lost 5 bases and 4 bases, in that order; junction bases with no gene match: 7. The CDR3 runs 14 residues. DNA for the CDR3: TGTGCCAGCAGCCTACCCGGGACAGTCTATGGCTACACCTTC. This sequence encodes CASSLPGTVYGYTF.

The chain carries TRBV4-3 and TRBJ1-2; the match to TRBD1 covers 11 bases. The CDR3 length is 17 residues. The germline V gene has CDR1 LGHNA and CDR2 YSLEER. The V and J ends lost 0 bases and 3 bases, in that order; junction bases with no gene match: 6. The CDR3 reads CASSQDRTGGAHYGYTF. The CDR3 DNA reads as TGCGCCAGCAGCCAAGATCGGACAGGGGGCGCTCACTATGGCTACACCTTC.

The J gene is TRBJ1-5, the V gene TRBV7-9; 7 bases align to TRBD1. Unmatched junction bases numbered 2, after V lost 5 bases and J lost 1 base. Germline CDR1 SEHNR, CDR2 FQNEAQ (reference sequence). The CDR3 consists of 14 residues. For the CDR3, the DNA is TGTGCCAGCAGCCCAGGGGGAAGCAATCAGCCCCAGCATTTT. Its translation: CASSPGGSNQPQHF.

The V and J genes are TRBV30 and TRBJ1-2; perhaps TRBD1 as D (6 bases). The CDR3 is made up of 13 amino acids. Germline CDR1 reads GTSNPN; CDR2 reads SVGIG (reference sequence). The V and J ends lost 0 bases and 7 bases respectively, with 12 bases between them. The chain's CDR3 is CAWSVGQSVGYTF. DNA for the CDR3: TGTGCCTGGAGTGTAGGACAGTCGGTTGGCTACACCTTC.

The CDR3 loop is CASSCFGGPCTEAFF. CDR3 nucleotide sequence: TGTGCCAGCAGCTGCTTCGGCGGTCCTTGCACTGAAGCTTTCTTT. The gene calls are TRBV7-9 and TRBJ1-1; no reliable D call. V was shortened by 4 bases and J by 4 bases, with 16 bases between the two germline ends. The CDR3 is 15 residues long. CDR1 is SEHNR and CDR2 is FQNEAQ in the germline V gene (reference sequence).

This chain uses TRBV6-6 with TRBJ2-2; possible D gene TRBD2, 5 bases. The germline CDR1 and CDR2 sequences are MNHNY and SVGAGI (reference sequence). V shed 1 base and J shed 5 bases, with 11 bases lying between them. The CDR3 totals 15 residues. In nucleotides, the CDR3 is TGTGCCAGCAGTTACTGGGGTCCGGGGACCGGGGAGCTGTTTTTT. Its translation: CASSYWGPGTGELFF.

The CDR3 loop is CASSYSPRDSTDTQYF. In nucleotides, the CDR3 is TGTGCCAGCAGTTACTCCCCTCGGGATAGCACAGATACGCAGTATTTT. V usage is TRBV6-5 and J usage is TRBJ2-3; D perhaps matches TRBD2 (5 bases). Germline V gives CDR1 MNHEY, CDR2 SVGAGI. The CDR3 runs to 16 residues. With 0 bases removed from V and 0 bases from J, the gap between germline ends came to 10 bases.

V is TRBV9 and J is TRBJ2-3; tentative D call: TRBD2 (6 bases). Germline CDR1 SGDLS, CDR2 YYNGEE. The ends were cut back, 0 bases at V and 4 bases at J, with 18 bases in the middle. This CDR3 contains 17 residues. The CDR3 DNA follows: TGTGCCAGCAGCGTAGATAATTCCAGGAGGGGTGCAGATACGCAGTATTTT. Translating gives CASSVDNSRRGADTQYF.

This chain links TRBV29-1 with TRBJ1-1; D gene unclear. CDR3 length: 12 amino acids. Germline V gene lookup returns CDR1 SQVTM and CDR2 ANQGSEA. The V and J ends lost 3 bases and 4 bases respectively, with 9 bases between them. CDR3 nucleotide sequence: TGCAGCGTTGAGGGCAGTACCACTGAAGCTTTCTTT. It translates to CSVEGSTTEAFF.

The chain is built from TRBV28 and TRBJ2-3; the D gene is possibly TRBD2 (6 bases). This CDR3 contains 14 residues. CDR1 and CDR2 from the germline V gene are MDHEN and SYDVKM. Trimming cost V 6 bases and J 1 base, with 11 bases left between them. The chain's CDR3 is CASRQDYGTDTQYF. CDR3 nucleotides: TGTGCCAGCAGGCAGGACTACGGCACAGATACGCAGTATTTT.